This TCR beta chain was retrieved from a study of control samples from healthy donors and cancer patients. This clone was counted between two and nine times. Libraries were prepared by immunoSEQ multiplex PCR; TCRdb keeps only in-frame clonotypes and omits some of them. The sample has around 110,000 clones; approximately 90% are singletons. This TCR derives from a woman aged 70-85 years in good health. The sample comprised blood.

CDR3 in amino acids: CASSYRDRGTDGYTF. DNA of the CDR3: TGTGCCAGCAGCTACAGGGACAGGGGGACGGATGGCTACACCTTC. The V gene is TRBV5-4, the J gene TRBJ1-2; 11 nucleotides agree with TRBD1. The V and J ends lost 3 bases and 6 bases, in that order; junction bases with no gene match: 7. Germline CDR1 reads SGHNT; CDR2 reads YYREEE (reference sequence). The CDR3 has 15 residues.